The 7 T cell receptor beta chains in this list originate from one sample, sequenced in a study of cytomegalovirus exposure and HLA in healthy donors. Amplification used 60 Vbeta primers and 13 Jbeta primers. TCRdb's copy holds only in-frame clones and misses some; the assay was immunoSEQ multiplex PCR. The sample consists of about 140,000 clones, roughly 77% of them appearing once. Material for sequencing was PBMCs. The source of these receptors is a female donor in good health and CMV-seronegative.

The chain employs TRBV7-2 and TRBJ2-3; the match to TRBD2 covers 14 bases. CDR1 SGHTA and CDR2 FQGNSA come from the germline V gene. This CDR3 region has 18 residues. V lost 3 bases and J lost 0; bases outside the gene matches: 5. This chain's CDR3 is CASSLGTSGGYSTDTQYF. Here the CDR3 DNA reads TGTGCCAGCAGCTTGGGGACTAGCGGGGGCTATAGCACAGATACGCAGTATTTT. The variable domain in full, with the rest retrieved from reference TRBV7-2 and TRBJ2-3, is GAGVSQSPSNKVTEKGKDVELRCDPISGHTALYWYRQSLGQGLEFLIYFQGNSAPDKSGLPSDRFSAERTGGSVSTLTIQRTQQEDSAVYLCASSLGTSGGYSTDTQYFGPGTRLTVL.

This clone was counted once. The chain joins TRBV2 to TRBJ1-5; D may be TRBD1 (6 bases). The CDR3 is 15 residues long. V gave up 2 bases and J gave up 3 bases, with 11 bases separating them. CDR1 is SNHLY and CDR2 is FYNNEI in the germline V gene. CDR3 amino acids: CASSESQGNNQPQHF. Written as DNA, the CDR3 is TGTGCCAGCAGTGAATCCCAGGGGAACAATCAGCCCCAGCATTTT.

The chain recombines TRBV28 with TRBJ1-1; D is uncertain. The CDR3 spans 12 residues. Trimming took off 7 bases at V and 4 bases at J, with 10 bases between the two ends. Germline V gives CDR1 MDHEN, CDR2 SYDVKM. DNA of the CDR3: TGTGCCAGCATAGCGACGGGCACTGAAGCTTTCTTT. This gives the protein CASIATGTEAFF.

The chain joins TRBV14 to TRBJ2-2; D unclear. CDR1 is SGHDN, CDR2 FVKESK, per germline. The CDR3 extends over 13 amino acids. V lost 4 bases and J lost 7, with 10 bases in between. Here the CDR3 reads CASSPTVGGELFF. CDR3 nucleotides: TGTGCCAGCAGCCCTACAGTCGGCGGGGAGCTGTTTTTT.

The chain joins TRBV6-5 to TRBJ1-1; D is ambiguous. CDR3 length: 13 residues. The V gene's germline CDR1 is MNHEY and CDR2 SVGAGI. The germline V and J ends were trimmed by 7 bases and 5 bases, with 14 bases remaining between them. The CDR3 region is CASTRGSGTEAFF. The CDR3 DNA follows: TGTGCCAGCACGCGCGGTTCGGGGACTGAAGCTTTCTTT.

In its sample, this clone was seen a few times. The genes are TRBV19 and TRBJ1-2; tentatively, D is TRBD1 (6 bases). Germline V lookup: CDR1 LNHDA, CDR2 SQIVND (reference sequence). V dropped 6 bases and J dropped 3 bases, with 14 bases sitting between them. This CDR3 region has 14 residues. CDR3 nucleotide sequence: TGTGCCAGTAGCCCACAGGGTAACCACTATGGCTACACCTTC. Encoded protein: CASSPQGNHYGYTF.

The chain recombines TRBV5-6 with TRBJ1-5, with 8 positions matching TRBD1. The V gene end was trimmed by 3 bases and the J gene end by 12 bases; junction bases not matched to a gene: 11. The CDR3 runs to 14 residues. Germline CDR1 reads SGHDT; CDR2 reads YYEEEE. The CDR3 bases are TGTGCCAGCAGCTCCCGACAGGGGCCGCCGCGCCAGCATTTT. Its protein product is CASSSRQGPPRQHF.